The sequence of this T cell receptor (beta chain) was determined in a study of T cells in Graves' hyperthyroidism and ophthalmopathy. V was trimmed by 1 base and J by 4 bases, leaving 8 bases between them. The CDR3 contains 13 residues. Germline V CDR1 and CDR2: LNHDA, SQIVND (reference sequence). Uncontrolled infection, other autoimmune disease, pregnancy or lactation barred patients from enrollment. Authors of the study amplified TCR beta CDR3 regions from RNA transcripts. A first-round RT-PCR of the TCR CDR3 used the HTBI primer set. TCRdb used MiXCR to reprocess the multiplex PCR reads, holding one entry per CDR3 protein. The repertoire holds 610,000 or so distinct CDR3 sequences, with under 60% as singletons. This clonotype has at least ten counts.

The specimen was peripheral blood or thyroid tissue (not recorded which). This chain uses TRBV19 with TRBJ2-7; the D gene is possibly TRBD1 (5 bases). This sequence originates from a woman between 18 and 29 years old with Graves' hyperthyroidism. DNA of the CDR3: TGTGCCAGTAGTATAGTAGGGGTTTACGAGCAGTACTTC. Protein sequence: CASSIVGVYEQYF.